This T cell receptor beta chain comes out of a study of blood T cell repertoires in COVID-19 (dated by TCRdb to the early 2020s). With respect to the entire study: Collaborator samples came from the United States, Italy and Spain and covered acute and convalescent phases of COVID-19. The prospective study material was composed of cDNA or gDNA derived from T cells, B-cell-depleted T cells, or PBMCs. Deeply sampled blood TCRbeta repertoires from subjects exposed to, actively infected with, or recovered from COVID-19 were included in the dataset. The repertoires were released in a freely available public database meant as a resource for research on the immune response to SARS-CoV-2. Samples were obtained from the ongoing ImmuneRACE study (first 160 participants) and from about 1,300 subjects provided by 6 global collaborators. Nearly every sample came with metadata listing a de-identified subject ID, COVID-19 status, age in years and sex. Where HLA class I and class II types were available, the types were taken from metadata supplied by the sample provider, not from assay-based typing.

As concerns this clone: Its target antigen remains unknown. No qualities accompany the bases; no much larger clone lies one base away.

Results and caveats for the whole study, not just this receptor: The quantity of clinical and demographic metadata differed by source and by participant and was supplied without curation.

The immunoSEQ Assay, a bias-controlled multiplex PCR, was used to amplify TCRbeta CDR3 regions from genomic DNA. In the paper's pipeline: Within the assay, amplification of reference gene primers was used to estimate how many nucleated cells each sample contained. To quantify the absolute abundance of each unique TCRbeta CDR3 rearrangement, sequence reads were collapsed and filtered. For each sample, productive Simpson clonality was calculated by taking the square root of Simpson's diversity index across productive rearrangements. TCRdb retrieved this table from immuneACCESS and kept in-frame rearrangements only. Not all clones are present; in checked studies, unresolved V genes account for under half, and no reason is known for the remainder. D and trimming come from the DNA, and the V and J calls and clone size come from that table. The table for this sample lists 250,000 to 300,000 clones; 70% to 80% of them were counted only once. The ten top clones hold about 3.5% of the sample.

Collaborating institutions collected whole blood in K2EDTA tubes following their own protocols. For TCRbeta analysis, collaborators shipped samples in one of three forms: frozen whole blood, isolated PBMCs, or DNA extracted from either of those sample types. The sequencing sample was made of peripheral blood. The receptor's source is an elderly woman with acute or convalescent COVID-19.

The CDR3 region reads CASSVSTGVGQPQHF. Here is the DNA: TGTGCCAGCAGTGTTTCGACAGGGGTCGGTCAGCCCCAGCATTTT. Recombination connected TRBV6-4 to TRBJ1-5, and 8 junction bases match TRBD1. Trimmed from V: 4 bases; trimmed from J: 6 bases; junction bases lacking a gene match: 8. The CDR3 numbers 15 residues from cysteine through phenylalanine. Only the CDR3 DNA stays, 45 bases, in frame from base 1. Taken from the germline V gene, the CDR1 and CDR2 loops are MRHNA and SNTAGT.